Listed here are 18 T cell receptor beta chains from one sample, sequenced in a study of neurological immune-mediated disorders. In TCRdb, the 5' RACE reads were re-called with MiXCR into one record per CDR3 protein. The sample records tens of thousands of distinct CDR3 sequences, around 3.7% being singletons. Sequenced sample: PBMCs. Every receptor here comes from a man aged 40-49 years with multiple sclerosis.

This clonotype was counted ten times or more. The J gene is TRBJ2-7, the V gene TRBV29-1; TRBD1 might be the D (6 bases). Germline assignment: CDR1 SQVTM and CDR2 ANQGSEA. V lost 4 bases to trimming and J lost 5 bases, with 21 bases between them. The CDR3 is 15 amino acids. Here the CDR3 DNA reads TGCAGCGTTGCAGGGGCTGATAGGAGTGTGGACGAGCAGTACTTC. Translating it yields CSVAGADRSVDEQYF.

The table lists this clonotype with many counts. V is TRBV12-3 or TRBV12-4 and J is TRBJ1-5; 8 bases are a match to TRBD1. The V gene end was trimmed by 8 bases and the J gene end by 6 bases; junction bases not matched to a gene: 6. CDR3 length: 13 amino acids. Here the CDR3 DNA reads TGTGCCAGCGGTCCGACAGGGGTTCAGCCCCAGCATTTT. This gives the protein CASGPTGVQPQHF.

The sample holds many counts of this clonotype. The genes are TRBV12-3 or TRBV12-4 and TRBJ2-3; 13 bases are shared with TRBD2. The CDR3 consists of 16 residues. Trimming took 6 bases from V and 2 from J; bases not matched to a gene: 5. CDR3 amino acids: CASSKTSGGTTDTQYF. As DNA, the CDR3 is TGTGCCAGCAGCAAGACTAGCGGGGGGACCACAGATACGCAGTATTTT.

This clonotype has a count of ten or more. CDR3 bases: TGTGCCAGCAGTGATGGGGAGCAGTTCTTC. Encoded protein: CASSDGEQFF. The chain uses TRBV2 and TRBJ2-1; no clear D gene. Trimming stripped 3 bases from V and 10 bases from J, with 4 bases between. Looked up from germline, CDR1 is SNHLY and CDR2 is FYNNEI. The CDR3 spans 10 residues.

This clonotype was seen ten or more times. V usage is TRBV7-3 and J usage is TRBJ2-3; D is undetermined. This CDR3 is built from 13 residues. Germline lookup yields CDR1 SGHTA and CDR2 FQGTGA. Trimming removed 3 bases from V and 6 bases from J, with 10 bases in between. The CDR3, as DNA: TGTGCCAGCAGCTTGATGGCGGCTGATACGCAGTATTTT. Its translation: CASSLMAADTQYF.

Comment on this clonotype: This could be a read error, since a much larger clone is one nucleotide away. The gene calls are TRBV5-8 and TRBJ1-3, with D possibly matching TRBD1 (5 bases). The germline V and J ends were trimmed by 0 bases and 0 bases, with 10 bases remaining between them. CDR3 size: 16 residues. Looked up from germline, CDR1 is SGHTS and CDR2 is YDEGEE. The CDR3 DNA reads as TGTGCCAGCAGCTTGGAGGACATTTCCTCTGGAAACACCATATATTTT. Its translation is CASSLEDISSGNTIYF.

The table lists this clonotype with many counts. The chain joins TRBV9 to TRBJ2-2; D remains ambiguous. Germline-derived CDR1 and CDR2 are SGDLS and YYNGEE. V lost 4 bases and J 6 bases, leaving 10 bases between the germline ends. The CDR3 covers 13 residues. In nucleotides, the CDR3 is TGTGCCAGCAGCCTGGCGACGGCCGGGGAGCTGTTTTTT. It specifies CASSLATAGELFF.

At least ten counts were recorded for this clonotype. The chain couples TRBV4-1 to TRBJ2-1; 10 bases agree with TRBD1. Trimming took 4 bases from V and 3 from J; bases not matched to a gene: 6. CDR3 size: 16 residues. Germline CDR1 is MGHRA and CDR2 is YSYEKL. The CDR3 sequence: CASSPSGTGDYNEQFF. CDR3 bases: TGCGCCAGCAGCCCATCCGGGACAGGGGACTACAATGAGCAGTTCTTC.

The V and J genes are TRBV5-5 and TRBJ1-5, with TRBD1 matching over 7 bases. V lost 3 bases and J lost 3; bases outside the gene matches: 3. CDR3 length: 14 residues. Germline loops: CDR1 SGHKS, CDR2 YYEKEE (reference sequence). The CDR3 DNA is TGTGCCAGCAGCTGGGGACAGCCCAATCAGCCCCAGCATTTT. This codes for CASSWGQPNQPQHF.

This chain joins TRBV7-3 and TRBJ2-3, with TRBD2 identical over 9 bases. The CDR3 has 16 amino acids. Looked up from germline, CDR1 is SGHTA and CDR2 is FQGTGA. The junction had 11 bases not matched to a gene; V was cut back by 8 bases and J by 2 bases. CDR3: CASGSGTSRVTDTQYF. The CDR3 DNA reads TGTGCCAGCGGCTCCGGGACTAGCAGAGTCACAGATACGCAGTATTTT. Combining the CDR3 with reference TRBV7-3 and TRBJ2-3 gives the whole variable domain GAGVSQTPSNKVTEKGKYVELRCDPISGHTALYWYRQSLGQGPEFLIYFQGTGAADDSGLPNDRFFAVRPEGSVSTLKIQRTERGDSAVYLCASGSGTSRVTDTQYFGPGTRLTVL.

The table lists this clonotype with many counts. V usage is TRBV12-3 or TRBV12-4 and J usage is TRBJ2-7; 7 bases are shared with TRBD1. V lost 6 bases and J lost 7; bases outside the gene matches: 9. The CDR3 totals 13 residues. CDR3: CASSLPGQSEQYF. Written as DNA, the CDR3 is TGTGCCAGCAGCCTCCCGGGACAGTCGGAGCAGTACTTC.

This clonotype was counted at least ten times. V gene TRBV5-1 combines with J gene TRBJ1-2; D not resolved. Germline V gives CDR1 SGHRS, CDR2 YFSETQ. With 4 bases removed from V and 0 bases from J, the gap between germline ends came to 10 bases. The CDR3 is made up of 14 amino acids. The CDR3 protein is CASSPYSANYGYTF. CDR3 bases: TGCGCCAGCAGCCCATACTCAGCTAACTATGGCTACACCTTC. Variable domain in full (rest from reference TRBV5-1 and TRBJ1-2): KAGVTQTPRYLIKTRGQQVTLSCSPISGHRSVSWYQQTPGQGLQFLFEYFSETQRNKGNFPGRFSGRQFSNSRSEMNVSTLELGDSALYLCASSPYSANYGYTFGSGTRLTVV.

This clonotype has more than one count but fewer than ten. One base away lies a much larger clone, so this may be a sequencing read error. This chain uses TRBV6-6 with TRBJ1-5; D perhaps matches TRBD1 (6 bases). V lost 6 bases and J lost 9, with 18 bases in between. This CDR3 comprises 14 residues. CDR1 is MNHNY, CDR2 SVGAGI, per germline (reference sequence). This CDR3 is CASRITQGYRPQHF. CDR3 DNA sequence: TGTGCCAGCAGGATTACACAGGGTTACCGGCCCCAGCATTTT.

This clonotype was seen repeatedly, ten times or more. The CDR3 DNA reads TGTGCCAGCACCGAGACAGGGGCCTACGAGCAGTACTTC. It specifies CASTETGAYEQYF. The V call is TRBV12-3 or TRBV12-4, the J call TRBJ2-7; 8 nucleotides align to TRBD1. V was pared by 7 bases and J by 2 bases, with 4 bases of the junction left unmatched. This CDR3 region has 13 residues.

This clonotype was observed at least ten times. The chain is built from TRBV7-9 and TRBJ2-7; D is unresolved. Germline V lookup: CDR1 SEHNR, CDR2 FQNEAQ (reference sequence). The CDR3 extends over 12 amino acids. V was pared by 7 bases and J by 1 base, with 8 bases between. The CDR3 region is CASNEESYEQYF. CDR3 in DNA: TGTGCCAGCAATGAAGAGTCCTACGAGCAGTACTTC.

This clonotype came up many times. This rearrangement joins TRBV20-1 to TRBJ2-5, with 11 bases aligning to TRBD2. Per the germline V gene, CDR1 is DFQATT and CDR2 is SNEGSKA (reference sequence). This CDR3 is built from 13 residues. The junction had 1 base not matched to a gene; V was cut back by 3 bases and J by 4 bases. The CDR3 sequence is CSARTSGAETQYF. The CDR3 nucleotides are TGCAGTGCTAGGACTAGCGGGGCAGAGACCCAGTACTTC.

This clonotype was observed a handful of times. The CDR3 spells CASSWDSLNYGYTF. The CDR3 DNA reads TGCGCCAGCAGCTGGGACAGTTTGAACTATGGCTACACCTTC. This chain uses TRBV5-1 with TRBJ1-2; 7 bases agree with TRBD1. Germline V lookup: CDR1 SGHRS, CDR2 YFSETQ. The CDR3 extends over 14 amino acids. With 3 bases clipped from V and 2 bases from J, the junction kept 4 bases outside the gene matches.

This clonotype came up a few times. CDR3 nucleotides: TGTGCCAGCTCACCATTGGAGAACACTGAAGCTTTCTTT. It codes for CASSPLENTEAFF. The V and J genes are TRBV18 and TRBJ1-1, with unresolved D. Trimming shortened V by 2 bases and J by 1 base, and 5 bases separated the two germline ends. Germline V gene data show CDR1 as KGHSH and CDR2 as LQKENI. CDR3 length: 13 amino acids.